Listed here are 10 T cell receptor beta chains from one sample, sequenced in a study of blood T cell repertoires in COVID-19. Profiled with immunoSEQ multiplex PCR; TCRdb holds only in-frame clones, not every one. The table lists approximately 200,000 clones, about 83% of them singletons. Sample: PBMCs or T cells enriched from blood (not recorded which). The receptors were gathered from a woman aged 30 to 39 who had recovered from COVID-19.

This clone was recorded only once. The chain employs TRBV28 and TRBJ2-7; 12 positions match TRBD2. Per germline, CDR1 MDHEN and CDR2 SYDVKM. The CDR3 contains 14 residues. Germline trimming cut 6 bases from V and 4 bases from J; bases unmatched to any gene: 4. The CDR3 spells CASRSTSGSYEQYF. The CDR3 coding sequence is TGTGCCAGCAGATCGACTAGCGGGAGTTACGAGCAGTACTTC.

The chain carries TRBV18 and TRBJ2-1; TRBD1 might be the D (5 bases). Trimming took 0 bases from V and 9 from J, leaving 9 bases between them. This CDR3 has 13 amino acids. The germline V gene encodes CDR1 KGHSH and CDR2 LQKENI. Written as DNA, the CDR3 is TGTGCCAGCTCACCACCGGACAAGGGTGAGCAGTTCTTC. Translation: CASSPPDKGEQFF.

The chain links TRBV5-1 to TRBJ2-5, with D unresolved. Germline V gene lookup returns CDR1 SGHRS and CDR2 YFSETQ. This CDR3 region has 14 residues. The V and J ends lost 4 bases and 1 base respectively, with 11 bases between them. The CDR3 spells CASSSSGPQETQYF. The CDR3 DNA is TGCGCCAGCAGCAGTTCTGGGCCCCAAGAGACCCAGTACTTC.

The V gene is TRBV10-3, the J gene TRBJ2-1; D may be TRBD1 (6 bases). The CDR3 contains 12 residues. Germline V gives CDR1 ENHRY, CDR2 SYGVKD. V lost 10 bases and J 10 bases, leaving 17 bases between the germline ends. The DNA of the CDR3 is TGTGCCAGGGGACAACAAATTGAGGAGCAGTTCTTC. As protein: CARGQQIEEQFF.

This sequence joins TRBV5-5 and TRBJ1-1; D gene unclear. Trimming removed 1 base from V and 1 base from J, with 11 bases in between. Germline V gene lookup returns CDR1 SGHKS and CDR2 YYEKEE (reference sequence). CDR3 size: 15 residues. In nucleotides, the CDR3 is TGTGCCAGCAGCTTGAGTACCCTCGGGAACACTGAAGCTTTCTTT. It yields the protein CASSLSTLGNTEAFF.

This clone was counted once. V gene TRBV7-9 combines with J gene TRBJ2-1; tentatively, D is TRBD1 (5 bases). The germline CDR1 and CDR2 sequences are SEHNR and FQNEAQ (reference sequence). The CDR3 totals 13 residues. Trimming stripped 1 base from V and 4 bases from J, with 5 bases between. CDR3 nucleotide sequence: TGTGCCAGCAGCTTAGACAGGTACAATGAGCAGTTCTTC. This codes for CASSLDRYNEQFF.

The rearrangement joins TRBV7-2 to TRBJ1-3; D might be TRBD1 (6 bases). Germline CDR1 reads SGHTA; CDR2 reads FQGNSA. V was cut by 1 base and J by 3 bases, with 10 bases left in between. The CDR3 sequence is 15 residues long. Here the CDR3 DNA reads TGTGCCAGCAGCTTAGTAGGCAGGGGTGGAAACACCATATATTTT. It translates to CASSLVGRGGNTIYF.

This sequence joins TRBV27 and TRBJ1-1, with TRBD1 identical over 8 bases. The J segment lost 1 base and the V segment lost 9 bases, leaving 7 bases of the junction unmatched. There are 14 residues in the CDR3. CDR1 and CDR2 (germline): MNHEY, SMNVEV (reference sequence). The CDR3: CASRTGSANTEAFF. For the CDR3, the DNA is TGTGCCAGTCGGACAGGGAGCGCGAACACTGAAGCTTTCTTT.

This clone was seen a few times. V usage is TRBV2 and J usage is TRBJ1-3; 7 bases line up with TRBD1. Germline values: CDR1 SNHLY, CDR2 FYNNEI. V shed 5 bases, J shed 4 bases, and the junction held 5 bases outside the gene matches. CDR3 size: 14 residues. The CDR3 region is CASSTTGAGNTIYF. Written as DNA, the CDR3 is TGTGCCAGCAGTACCACAGGGGCCGGAAACACCATATATTTT.

The chain employs TRBV5-6 and TRBJ2-5, with no clear D. This CDR3 is built from 14 residues. Germline V gene sequence: CDR1 SGHDT, CDR2 YYEEEE. Trimming pared 1 base from V and 5 bases from J, leaving 12 bases between. CDR3 residues: CASSLTPRAETQYF. The CDR3 DNA reads as TGTGCCAGCAGCTTGACTCCCCGAGCGGAGACCCAGTACTTC.